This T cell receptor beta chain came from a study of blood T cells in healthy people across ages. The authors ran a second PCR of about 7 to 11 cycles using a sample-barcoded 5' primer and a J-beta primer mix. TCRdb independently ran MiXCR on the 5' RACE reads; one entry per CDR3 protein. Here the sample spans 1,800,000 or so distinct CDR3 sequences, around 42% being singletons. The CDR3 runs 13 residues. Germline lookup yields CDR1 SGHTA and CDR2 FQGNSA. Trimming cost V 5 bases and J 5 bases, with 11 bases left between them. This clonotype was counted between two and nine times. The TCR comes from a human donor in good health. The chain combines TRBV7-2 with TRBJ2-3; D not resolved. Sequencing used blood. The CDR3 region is CASSIQLGDTQYF. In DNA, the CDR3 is TGTGCCAGCAGCATACAATTGGGAGATACGCAGTATTTT.